This T cell receptor beta chain was sequenced for a study of immune evolution from preneoplasia to lung adenocarcinoma. This clone showed up just once. Its antigen remains unknown. Sequencing was performed with immunoSEQ multiplex PCR; in TCRdb, only in-frame clones are kept and a portion is missing. The table lists more than 4,000 clones, about 82% of them singletons. V was trimmed by 5 bases and J by 2 bases, leaving 19 bases between them. Germline V lookup: CDR1 SGHTA, CDR2 FQGNSA. This CDR3 comprises 17 residues. Findings and limits, study-wide: Later-stage lesions appeared to have more T cells, more diversity, less clonality. From normal lung to invasive adenocarcinoma, top clone frequencies appeared to decrease.

Patient tissue came from resections in Japan or China, 2014–2017. Histologic diagnosis was independently verified by two lung pathologists. The receptor was isolated from a person aged 45 to 69 with lung adenocarcinoma. The sample consisted of FFPE normal lung tissue adjacent to the tumor. The V gene is TRBV7-2, the J gene TRBJ1-5; a weak D match, TRBD1 (5 bases). DNA of the CDR3: TGTGCCAGCAGCCCCAGGGCAGGGTCGTTCGGCAATCAGCCCCAGCATTTT. This gives the protein CASSPRAGSFGNQPQHF.